The entry below describes one T cell receptor beta chain. Profiled with immunoSEQ multiplex PCR; TCRdb holds only in-frame clones, not every one. The table lists approximately 100,000 clones, roughly 91% of them singletons. The sample originates from a study of control samples from healthy donors and cancer patients. The CDR3 is 16 amino acids. The germline V and J ends were trimmed by 2 bases and 4 bases, with 18 bases remaining between them. Germline loops: CDR1 LNHDA, CDR2 SQIVND (reference sequence). The rearrangement joins TRBV19 to TRBJ2-7; unclear D gene. Sequencing used blood. The TCR was taken from a woman aged 45-65 years in good health. CDR3 nucleotides: TGTGCCAGTAGTATAACCGCAGACGGCTTTGTATACGAGCAGTACTTC. The encoded protein is CASSITADGFVYEQYF.